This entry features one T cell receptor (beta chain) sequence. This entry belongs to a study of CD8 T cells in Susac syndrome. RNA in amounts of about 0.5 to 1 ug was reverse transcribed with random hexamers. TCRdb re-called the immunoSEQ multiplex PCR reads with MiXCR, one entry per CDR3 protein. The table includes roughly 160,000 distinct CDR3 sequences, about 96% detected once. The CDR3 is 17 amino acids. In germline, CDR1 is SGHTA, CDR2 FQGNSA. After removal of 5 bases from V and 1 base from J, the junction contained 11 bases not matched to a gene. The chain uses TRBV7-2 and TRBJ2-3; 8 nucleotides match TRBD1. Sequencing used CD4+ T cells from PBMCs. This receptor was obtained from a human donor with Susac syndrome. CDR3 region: CASSVSLDRGRTDTQYF. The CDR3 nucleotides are TGTGCCAGCAGCGTAAGCCTAGACAGGGGACGCACAGATACGCAGTATTTT.